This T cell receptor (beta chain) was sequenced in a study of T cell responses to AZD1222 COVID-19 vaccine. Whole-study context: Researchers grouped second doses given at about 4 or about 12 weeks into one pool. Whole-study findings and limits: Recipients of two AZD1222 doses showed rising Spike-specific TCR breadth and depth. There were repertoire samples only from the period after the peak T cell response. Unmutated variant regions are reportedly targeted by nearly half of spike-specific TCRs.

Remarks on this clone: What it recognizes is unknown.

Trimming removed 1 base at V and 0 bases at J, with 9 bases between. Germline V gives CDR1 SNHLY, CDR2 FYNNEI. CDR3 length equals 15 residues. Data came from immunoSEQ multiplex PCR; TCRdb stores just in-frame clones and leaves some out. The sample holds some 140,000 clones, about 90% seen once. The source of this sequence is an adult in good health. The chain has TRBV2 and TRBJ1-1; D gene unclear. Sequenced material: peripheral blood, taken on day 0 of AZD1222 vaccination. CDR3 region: CASSEGRAMNTEAFF. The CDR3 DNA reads TGTGCCAGCAGTGAAGGCAGAGCCATGAACACTGAAGCTTTCTTT.